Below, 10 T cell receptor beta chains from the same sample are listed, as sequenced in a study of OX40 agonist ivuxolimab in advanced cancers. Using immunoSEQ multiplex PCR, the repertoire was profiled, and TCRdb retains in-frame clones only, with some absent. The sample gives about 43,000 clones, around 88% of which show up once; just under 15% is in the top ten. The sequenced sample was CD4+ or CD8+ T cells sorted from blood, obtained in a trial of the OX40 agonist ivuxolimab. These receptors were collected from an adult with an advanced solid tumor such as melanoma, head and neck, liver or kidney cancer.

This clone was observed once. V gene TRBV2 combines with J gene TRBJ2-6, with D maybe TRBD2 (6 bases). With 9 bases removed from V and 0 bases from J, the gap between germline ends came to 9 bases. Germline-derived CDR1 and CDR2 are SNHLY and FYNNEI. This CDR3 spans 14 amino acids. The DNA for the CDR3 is TGTGCCAGGGAGGGTTACTCTGGGGCCAACGTCCTGACTTTC. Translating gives CAREGYSGANVLTF.

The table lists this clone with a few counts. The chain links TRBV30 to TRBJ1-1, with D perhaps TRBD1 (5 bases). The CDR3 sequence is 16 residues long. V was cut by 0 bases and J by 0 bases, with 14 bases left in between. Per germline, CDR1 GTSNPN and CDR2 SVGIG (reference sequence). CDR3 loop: CAWSVGGFSLNTEAFF. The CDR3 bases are TGTGCCTGGAGTGTTGGGGGGTTTTCGTTGAACACTGAAGCTTTCTTT.

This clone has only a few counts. The CDR3 DNA follows: TGTGCCAGCAGCTCTGTAATTGACTCCTACGAGCAGTACTTC. Translated: CASSSVIDSYEQYF. This chain connects TRBV2 to TRBJ2-7; D is undetermined. The CDR3 consists of 14 residues. The germline gives CDR1 SNHLY, CDR2 FYNNEI. Deletions cut 6 bases from V and 0 bases from J, with 12 bases between.

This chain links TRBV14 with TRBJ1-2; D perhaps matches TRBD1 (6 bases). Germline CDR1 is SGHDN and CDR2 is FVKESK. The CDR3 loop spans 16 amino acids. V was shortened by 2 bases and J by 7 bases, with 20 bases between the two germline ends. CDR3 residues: CASSQYRGRQGSGYTF. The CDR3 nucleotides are TGTGCCAGCAGCCAATACAGAGGACGGCAGGGGAGTGGCTACACCTTC.

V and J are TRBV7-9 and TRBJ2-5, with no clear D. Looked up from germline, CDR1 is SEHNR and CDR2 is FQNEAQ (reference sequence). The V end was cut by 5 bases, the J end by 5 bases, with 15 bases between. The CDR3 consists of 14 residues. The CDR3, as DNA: TGTGCCAGCAGCAAGGACCCCTGGGGTGAGACCCAGTACTTC. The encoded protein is CASSKDPWGETQYF.

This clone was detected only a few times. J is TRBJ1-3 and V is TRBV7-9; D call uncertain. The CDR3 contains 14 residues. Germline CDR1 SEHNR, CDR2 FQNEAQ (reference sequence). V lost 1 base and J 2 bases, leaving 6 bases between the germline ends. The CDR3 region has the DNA TGTGCCAGCAGCTTAGGAGGACCTGGAAACACCATATATTTT. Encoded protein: CASSLGGPGNTIYF.

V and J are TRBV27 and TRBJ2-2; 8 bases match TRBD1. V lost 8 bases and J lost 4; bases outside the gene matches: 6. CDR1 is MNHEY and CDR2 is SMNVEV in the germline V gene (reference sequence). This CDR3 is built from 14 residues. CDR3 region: CASDGQGGTGELFF. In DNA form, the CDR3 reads TGTGCCAGCGACGGACAGGGCGGCACCGGGGAGCTGTTTTTT.

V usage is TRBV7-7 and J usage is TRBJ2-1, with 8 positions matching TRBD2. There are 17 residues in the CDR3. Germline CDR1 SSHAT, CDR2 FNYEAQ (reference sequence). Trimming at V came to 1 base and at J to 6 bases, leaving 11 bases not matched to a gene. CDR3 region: CASSLDSGGTLLNEQFF. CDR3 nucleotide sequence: TGTGCCAGCAGCTTAGATTCGGGGGGGACCCTTCTCAATGAGCAGTTCTTC.

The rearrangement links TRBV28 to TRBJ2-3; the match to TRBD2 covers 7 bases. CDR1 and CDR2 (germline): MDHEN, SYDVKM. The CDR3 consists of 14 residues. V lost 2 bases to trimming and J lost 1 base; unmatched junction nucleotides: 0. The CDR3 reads CASSLAGGTDTQYF. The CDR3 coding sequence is TGTGCCAGCAGTTTAGCGGGGGGCACAGATACGCAGTATTTT.

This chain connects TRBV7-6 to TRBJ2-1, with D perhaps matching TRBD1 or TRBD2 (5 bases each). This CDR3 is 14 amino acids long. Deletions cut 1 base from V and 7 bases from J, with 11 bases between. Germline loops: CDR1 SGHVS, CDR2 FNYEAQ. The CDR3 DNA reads TGTGCCAGCAGCTTAGGTGGGGGAAAAAATGAGCAGTTCTTC. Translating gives CASSLGGGKNEQFF.